This T cell receptor beta chain derives from a study of blood T cell repertoires in COVID-19. Whole-study context: Sites in the United States, Italy and Spain provided acute and convalescent COVID-19 samples. T cells, B-cell-depleted T cells, or PBMCs supplied cDNA or gDNA.

CDR3 length equals 15 residues. Trimming removed 0 bases from V and 7 bases from J, with 13 bases in between. Germline-derived CDR1 and CDR2 are SGHTA and FQGNSA. Study processing details: Amplification with reference gene primers provided the estimates of nucleated cell counts. Repertoires were generated with immunoSEQ multiplex PCR, while TCRdb's copy carries only in-frame clones and drops some. Clone size and V and J calls were adopted from that table, with D and trimming inferred from the DNA. This sample has roughly 56,000 clones, with approximately 91% found just once. Specimen: peripheral blood. This sequence was found in a man between 45 and 60 years old with active COVID-19. This chain uses TRBV7-2 with TRBJ2-1; weak D call: TRBD1 (5 bases). The CDR3 coding sequence is TGTGCCAGCAGCTTAGCGGCAGGGCTGGGGAATGAGCAGTTCTTC. It codes for CASSLAAGLGNEQFF. Variable domain in full (rest from reference TRBV7-2 and TRBJ2-1): GAGVSQSPSNKVTEKGKDVELRCDPISGHTALYWYRQSLGQGLEFLIYFQGNSAPDKSGLPSDRFSAERTGGSVSTLTIQRTQQEDSAVYLCASSLAAGLGNEQFFGPGTRLTVL.